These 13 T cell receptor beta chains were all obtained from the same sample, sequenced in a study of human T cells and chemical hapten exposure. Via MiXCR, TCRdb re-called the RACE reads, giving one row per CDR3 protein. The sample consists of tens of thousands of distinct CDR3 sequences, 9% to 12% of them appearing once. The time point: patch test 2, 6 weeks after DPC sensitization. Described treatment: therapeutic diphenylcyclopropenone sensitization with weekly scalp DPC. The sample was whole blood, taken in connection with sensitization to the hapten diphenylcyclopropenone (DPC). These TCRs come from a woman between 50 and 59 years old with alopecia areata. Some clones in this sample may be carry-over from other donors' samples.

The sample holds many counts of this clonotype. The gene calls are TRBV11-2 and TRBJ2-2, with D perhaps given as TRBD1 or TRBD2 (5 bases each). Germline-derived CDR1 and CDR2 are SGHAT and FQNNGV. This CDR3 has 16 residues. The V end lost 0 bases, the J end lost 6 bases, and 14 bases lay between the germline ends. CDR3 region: CASSLEVPGAPGELFF. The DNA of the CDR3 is TGTGCCAGCAGCTTAGAGGTCCCCGGGGCACCCGGGGAGCTGTTTTTT.

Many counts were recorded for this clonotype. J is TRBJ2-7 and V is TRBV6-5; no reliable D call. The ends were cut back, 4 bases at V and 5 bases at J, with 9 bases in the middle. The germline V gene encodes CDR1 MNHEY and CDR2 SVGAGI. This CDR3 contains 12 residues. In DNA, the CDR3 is TGTGCCAGCAGTTCCGTCATGAACGAGCAGTACTTC. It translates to CASSSVMNEQYF.

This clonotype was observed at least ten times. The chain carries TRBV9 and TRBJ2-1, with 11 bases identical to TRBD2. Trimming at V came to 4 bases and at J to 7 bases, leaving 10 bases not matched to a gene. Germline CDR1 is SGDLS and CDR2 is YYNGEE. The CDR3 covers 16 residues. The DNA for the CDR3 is TGTGCCAGCAGCACTGAGGCTAGCGGGAGGTCGAATGAGCAGTTCTTC. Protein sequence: CASSTEASGRSNEQFF.

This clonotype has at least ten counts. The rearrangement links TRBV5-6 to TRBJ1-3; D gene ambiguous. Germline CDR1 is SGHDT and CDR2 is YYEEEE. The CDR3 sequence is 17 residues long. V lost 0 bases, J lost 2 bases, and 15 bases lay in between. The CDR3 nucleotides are TGTGCCAGCAGCTTGGGGGTCGGAGGGAACGCTGGAAACACCATATATTTT. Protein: CASSLGVGGNAGNTIYF.

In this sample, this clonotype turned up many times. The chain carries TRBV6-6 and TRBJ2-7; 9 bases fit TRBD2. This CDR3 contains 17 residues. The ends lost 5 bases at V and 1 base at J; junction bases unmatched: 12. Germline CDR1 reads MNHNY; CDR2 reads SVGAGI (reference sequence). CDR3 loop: CASSTTLAGEGSYEQYF. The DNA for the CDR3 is TGTGCCAGCAGTACCACTTTAGCGGGAGAAGGATCCTACGAGCAGTACTTC.

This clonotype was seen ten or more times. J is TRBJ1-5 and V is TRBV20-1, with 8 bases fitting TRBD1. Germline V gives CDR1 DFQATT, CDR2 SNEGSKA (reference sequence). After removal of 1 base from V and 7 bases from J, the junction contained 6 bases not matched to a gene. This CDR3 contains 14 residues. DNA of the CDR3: TGCAGTGCTAGAGCCGGACAGGGCGGACAGCCCCAGCATTTT. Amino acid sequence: CSARAGQGGQPQHF.

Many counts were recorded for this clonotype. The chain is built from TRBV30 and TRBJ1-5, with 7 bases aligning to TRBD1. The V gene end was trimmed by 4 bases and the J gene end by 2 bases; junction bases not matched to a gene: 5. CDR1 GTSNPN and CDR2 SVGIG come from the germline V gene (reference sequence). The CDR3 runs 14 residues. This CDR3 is CAWTLGTGNQPQHF. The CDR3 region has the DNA TGTGCCTGGACCCTAGGGACAGGCAATCAGCCCCAGCATTTT.

The CDR3 loop reads CASRGDRLEQPQHF. The CDR3 nucleotides read TGTGCCAGCAGGGGCGACAGGTTAGAACAGCCCCAGCATTTT. This chain links TRBV6-1 with TRBJ1-5, with D possibly matching TRBD1 (6 bases). V was shortened by 6 bases and J by 7 bases, with 16 bases between the two germline ends. Germline CDR1 MNHNS, CDR2 SASEGT. The CDR3 covers 14 residues.

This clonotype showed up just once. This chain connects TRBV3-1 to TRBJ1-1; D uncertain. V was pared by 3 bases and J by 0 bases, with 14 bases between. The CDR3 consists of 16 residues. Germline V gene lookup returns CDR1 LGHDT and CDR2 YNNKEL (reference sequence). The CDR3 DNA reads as TGTGCCAGCAGCCATGCTCACGGAACTCTGAACACTGAAGCTTTCTTT. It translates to CASSHAHGTLNTEAFF.

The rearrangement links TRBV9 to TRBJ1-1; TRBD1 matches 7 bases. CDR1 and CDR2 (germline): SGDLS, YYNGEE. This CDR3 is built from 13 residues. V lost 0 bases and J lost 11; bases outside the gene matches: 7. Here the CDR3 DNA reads TGTGCCAGCAGCGTAGGGGACAGAGGGATGGCTTTCTTT. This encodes CASSVGDRGMAFF.

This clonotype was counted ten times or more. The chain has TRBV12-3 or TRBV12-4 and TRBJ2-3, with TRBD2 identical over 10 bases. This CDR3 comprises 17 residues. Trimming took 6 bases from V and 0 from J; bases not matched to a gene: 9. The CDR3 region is CASRPSGSRGSTDTQYF. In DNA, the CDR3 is TGTGCCAGCAGACCTAGCGGGAGCAGGGGTAGCACAGATACGCAGTATTTT.

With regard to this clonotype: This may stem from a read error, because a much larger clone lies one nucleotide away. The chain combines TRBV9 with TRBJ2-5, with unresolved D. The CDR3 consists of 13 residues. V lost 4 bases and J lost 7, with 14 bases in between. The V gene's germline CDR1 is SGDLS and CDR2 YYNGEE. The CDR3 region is CASSIGNGGTQYF. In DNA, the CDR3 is TGTGCCAGCAGCATAGGGAATGGTGGGACCCAGTACTTC.

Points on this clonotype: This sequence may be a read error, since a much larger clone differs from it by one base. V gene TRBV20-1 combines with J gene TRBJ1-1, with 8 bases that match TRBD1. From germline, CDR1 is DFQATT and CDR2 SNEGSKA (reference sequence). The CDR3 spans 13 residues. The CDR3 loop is CSAPGQVNTVAFF. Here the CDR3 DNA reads TGCAGTGCTCCGGGACAGGTGAACACTGTAGCTTTCTTT.